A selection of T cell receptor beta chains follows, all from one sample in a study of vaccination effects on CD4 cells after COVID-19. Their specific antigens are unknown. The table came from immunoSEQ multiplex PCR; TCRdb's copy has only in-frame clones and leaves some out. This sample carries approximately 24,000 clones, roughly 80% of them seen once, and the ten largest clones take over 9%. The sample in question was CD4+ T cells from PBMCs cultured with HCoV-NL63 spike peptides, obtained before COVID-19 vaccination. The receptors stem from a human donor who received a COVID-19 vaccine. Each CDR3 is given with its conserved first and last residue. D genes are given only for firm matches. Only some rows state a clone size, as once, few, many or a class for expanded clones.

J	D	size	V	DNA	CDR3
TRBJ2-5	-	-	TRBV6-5	TGTGCCAGCACCAGAACAGGGTTCCAAGAGACCCAGTACTTC	CASTRTGFQETQYF
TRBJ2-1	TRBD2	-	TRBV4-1	TGCGCCAGCAGCCAAGATACTAGCGGGAGGCGGAATGAGCAGTTCTTC	CASSQDTSGRRNEQFF
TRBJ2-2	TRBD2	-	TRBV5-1	TGCGCCAGCAGCTCGTGGACTAGCGGGGGCCCGAACACCGGGGAGCTGTTTTTT	CASSSWTSGGPNTGELFF
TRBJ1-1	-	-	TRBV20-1	TGCAGTGCTAGTCACCGGGTGGACGCTGAAGCTTTCTTT	CSASHRVDAEAFF
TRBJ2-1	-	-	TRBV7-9	TGTGCCAGCAGCTTAACCCACAACAATGAGCAGTTCTTC	CASSLTHNNEQFF
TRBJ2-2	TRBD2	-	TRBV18	TGTGCCAGCTCACCCCCCGTGGGACTAGCGGGACGATCGAACACCGGGGAGCTGTTTTTT	CASSPPVGLAGRSNTGELFF
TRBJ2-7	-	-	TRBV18	TGTGCCAGCTCACCACCGTCGCGGGAGCAGTACTTC	CASSPPSREQYF
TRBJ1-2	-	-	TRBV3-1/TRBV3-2	TGTGCCAGCAGTGAGGGCCGCTATGGCTACACCTTC	CASSEGRYGYTF
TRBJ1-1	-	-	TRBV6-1	TGTGCCAGCAGTGAGGCAGGGTCGAACACTGAAGCTTTCTTT	CASSEAGSNTEAFF
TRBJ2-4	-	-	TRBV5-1	TGCGCCAGCAGCTTGGTCTCGGGGGAAAACATTCAGTACTTC	CASSLVSGENIQYF
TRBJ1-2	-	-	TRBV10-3	TGTGCCATCCCAGACTGGGGGGCCTATGGCTACACCTTC	CAIPDWGAYGYTF
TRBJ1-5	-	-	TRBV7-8	TGTGCCAGCAGCCGTAGGACCTCGGGTGGCAATCAGCCCCAGCATTTT	CASSRRTSGGNQPQHF
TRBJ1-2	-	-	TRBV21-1	TGTGCCAGCAGCAAAGGTGGGGGACAGGGGGCTTTTTGGATGAGGGGCTACACCTTC	CASSKGGGQGAFWMRGYTF
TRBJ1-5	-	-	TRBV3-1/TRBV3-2	TGTGCCAGCAGCCAAGCGAGCTCAGGGCCCCAGCATTTT	CASSQASSGPQHF
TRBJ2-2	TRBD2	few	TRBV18	TGTGCCAGCTCACCATTTTCCCTAGCGGGAGGACAGAACACCGGGGAGCTGTTTTTT	CASSPFSLAGGQNTGELFF
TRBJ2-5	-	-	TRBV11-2	TGTGCCAGCAGTCCACCCGGGGTCCGGTCGCAGGCCCAGTACTTC	CASSPPGVRSQAQYF
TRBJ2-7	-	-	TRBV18	TGTGCCAGCTCACCAGGCGGGGGCCCCGGGTCCTACGAGCAGTACTTC	CASSPGGGPGSYEQYF
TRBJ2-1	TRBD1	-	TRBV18	TGTGCCAGCTCACCATTCCCGGGACAGGGGAAGAATGAGCAGTTCTTC	CASSPFPGQGKNEQFF
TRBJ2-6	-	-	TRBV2	TGTGCCAGCAGTGCCGGGGCCAACGTCCTGACTTTC	CASSAGANVLTF
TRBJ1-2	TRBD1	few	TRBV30	TGTGCCTGGAGTGGTCAGACAGGGGTTGATGGCTACACCTTC	CAWSGQTGVDGYTF